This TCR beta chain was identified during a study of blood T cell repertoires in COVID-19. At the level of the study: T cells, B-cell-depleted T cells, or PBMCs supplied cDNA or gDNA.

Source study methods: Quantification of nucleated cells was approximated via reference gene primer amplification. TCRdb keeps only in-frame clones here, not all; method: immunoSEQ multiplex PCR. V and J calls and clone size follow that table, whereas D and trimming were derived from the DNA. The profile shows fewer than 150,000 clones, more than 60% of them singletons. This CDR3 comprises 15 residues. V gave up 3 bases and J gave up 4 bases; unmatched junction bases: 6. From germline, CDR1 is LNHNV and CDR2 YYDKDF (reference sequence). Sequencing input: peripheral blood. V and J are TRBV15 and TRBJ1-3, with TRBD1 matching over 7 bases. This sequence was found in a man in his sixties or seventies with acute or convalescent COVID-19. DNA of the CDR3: TGTGCCACCAGCAGTGAAACAGGGGTCGGAAACACCATATATTTT. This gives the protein CATSSETGVGNTIYF.